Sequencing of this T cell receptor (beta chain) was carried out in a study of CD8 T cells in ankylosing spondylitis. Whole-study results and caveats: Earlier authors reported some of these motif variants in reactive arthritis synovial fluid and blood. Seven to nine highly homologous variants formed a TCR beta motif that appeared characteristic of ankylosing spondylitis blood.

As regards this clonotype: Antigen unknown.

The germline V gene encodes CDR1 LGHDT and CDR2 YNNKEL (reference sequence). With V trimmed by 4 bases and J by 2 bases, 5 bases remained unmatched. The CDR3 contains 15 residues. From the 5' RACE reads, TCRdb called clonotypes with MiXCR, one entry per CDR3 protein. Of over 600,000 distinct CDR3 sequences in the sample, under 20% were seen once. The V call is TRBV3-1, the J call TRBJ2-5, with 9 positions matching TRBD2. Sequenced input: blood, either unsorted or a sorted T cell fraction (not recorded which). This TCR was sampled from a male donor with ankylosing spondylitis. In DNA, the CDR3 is TGTGCCAGCAGCCCCTTAGCGGGGGAGCAAGAGACCCAGTACTTC. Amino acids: CASSPLAGEQETQYF.